These 15 T cell receptor beta chains share one sample of origin, sequenced in a study of blood T cell repertoires in COVID-19. Method: immunoSEQ multiplex PCR; TCRdb's copy keeps in-frame clones and lacks some. The repertoire holds approximately 100,000 clones, roughly 90% seen once, with 0.85% to 1% in the top ten. The sequencing sample was made of peripheral blood. These TCRs come from a man aged 60 to 69 with acute or convalescent COVID-19.

The chain employs TRBV5-1 and TRBJ2-1; 9 bases fit TRBD1. Germline V lookup: CDR1 SGHRS, CDR2 YFSETQ. This CDR3 has 14 amino acids. Unmatched junction bases numbered 4, after V lost 4 bases and J lost 5 bases. CDR3: CASSRQGVNNEQFF. The CDR3 region has the DNA TGCGCCAGCAGCAGACAGGGGGTGAACAATGAGCAGTTCTTC.

The chain couples TRBV2 to TRBJ1-2, with a tentative D call TRBD1 (5 bases). The CDR3 is made up of 12 amino acids. Trimming took off 7 bases at V and 7 bases at J, with 13 bases between the two ends. Germline CDR1 SNHLY, CDR2 FYNNEI. CDR3 nucleotide sequence: TGTGCCAGCACGGCAGGGTCAGGTGGCTACACCTTC. Protein product: CASTAGSGGYTF. The whole variable domain, filled in from reference TRBV2 and TRBJ1-2, reads EPEVTQTPSHQVTQMGQEVILRCVPISNHLYFYWYRQILGQKVEFLVSFYNNEISEKSEIFDDQFSVERPDGSNFTLKIRSTKLEDSAMYFCASTAGSGGYTFGSGTRLTVV.

The chain has TRBV6-4 and TRBJ2-2, with D possibly being TRBD1 (6 bases). Germline V gives CDR1 MRHNA, CDR2 SNTAGT. The CDR3 covers 15 residues. V shed 7 bases and J shed 5 bases, with 17 bases lying between them. DNA of the CDR3: TGTGCCAGCAAGGGAACAGGGTCCGGGACCGGGGAGCTGTTTTTT. Encoded protein: CASKGTGSGTGELFF.

V usage is TRBV19 and J usage is TRBJ1-5; 7 bases align to TRBD1. The V segment lost 4 bases and the J segment 1 base; nucleotides outside the gene matches: 4. The CDR3 length is 15 residues. Looked up from germline, CDR1 is LNHDA and CDR2 is SQIVND (reference sequence). DNA for the CDR3: TGTGCCAGTAGTACGACAGGGACCAGCAATCAGCCCCAGCATTTT. Residues: CASSTTGTSNQPQHF.

This clone showed up just once. This sequence joins TRBV7-9 and TRBJ2-2; 9 bases line up with TRBD1. The V and J ends lost 5 bases and 3 bases, in that order; junction bases with no gene match: 4. Germline CDR1 is SEHNR and CDR2 is FQNEAQ (reference sequence). The length of the CDR3 is 15 residues. The DNA of the CDR3 is TGTGCCAGCAGCGCGACAGGGGGATACACCGGGGAGCTGTTTTTT. Protein: CASSATGGYTGELFF. The whole variable domain, remainder taken from reference TRBV7-9 and TRBJ2-2, is DTGVSQNPRHKITKRGQNVTFRCDPISEHNRLYWYRQTLGQGPEFLTYFQNEAQLEKSRLLSDRFSAERPKGSFSTLEIQRTEQGDSAMYLCASSATGGYTGELFFGEGSRLTVL.

V gene TRBV7-2 combines with J gene TRBJ2-3; D is possibly TRBD2 (5 bases). Germline-derived CDR1 and CDR2 are SGHTA and FQGNSA. The V gene lost 5 bases and the J gene lost 0 bases, with 9 bases spanning the gap. This CDR3 is 14 amino acids long. The CDR3 nucleotides read TGTGCCAGCAGCCGGGAAGCCAGCACAGATACGCAGTATTTT. This translates into CASSREASTDTQYF.

In this sample, this clone turned up once. The chain has TRBV19 and TRBJ2-1; D is unclear. This CDR3 has 15 residues. The ends were cut back, 4 bases at V and 7 bases at J, with 17 bases in the middle. Germline V gene lookup returns CDR1 LNHDA and CDR2 SQIVND (reference sequence). In nucleotides, the CDR3 is TGTGCCAGTAGTACCCTCGACTGGCCCGGGAATGAGCAGTTCTTC. Translated: CASSTLDWPGNEQFF.

V usage is TRBV19 and J usage is TRBJ1-1, with TRBD1 matching 7 bases. V gave up 5 bases and J gave up 2 bases; unmatched junction bases: 11. Germline CDR1 and CDR2: LNHDA and SQIVND (reference sequence). The CDR3 extends over 16 amino acids. CDR3 sequence: CASSPKARDRNTEAFF. In DNA form, the CDR3 reads TGTGCCAGTAGTCCCAAGGCCCGGGACAGAAACACTGAAGCTTTCTTT.

Only one count was recorded for this clone. This chain connects TRBV19 to TRBJ2-1; TRBD1 matches 7 bases. Germline CDR1 LNHDA, CDR2 SQIVND (reference sequence). The CDR3 sequence is 15 residues long. J was trimmed by 0 bases and V by 5 bases; bases with no gene match: 4. DNA for the CDR3: TGTGCCAGTAGTCTGACAGGGAGCTCCTACAATGAGCAGTTCTTC. Protein: CASSLTGSSYNEQFF.

The chain combines TRBV5-1 with TRBJ1-1, with D possibly being TRBD1 (5 bases). CDR3 length: 15 amino acids. CDR1 and CDR2 from the germline V gene are SGHRS and YFSETQ. Trimming took 1 base from V and 2 from J, leaving 12 bases between them. For the CDR3, the DNA is TGCGCCAGCAGCTTGCTTACCCAGGGTAACACTGAAGCTTTCTTT. This sequence encodes CASSLLTQGNTEAFF.

The J gene is TRBJ1-2, the V gene TRBV6-5; maybe TRBD1 (6 bases). V was shortened by 2 bases and J by 8 bases, with 18 bases between the two germline ends. The CDR3 length is 15 residues. CDR1 and CDR2 from the germline V gene are MNHEY and SVGAGI. The CDR3 bases are TGTGCCAGCAGTTACGGGCCTGGGGGCAGAGGGGGCTACACCTTC. Its translation: CASSYGPGGRGGYTF.

This chain uses TRBV19 with TRBJ1-5, with 8 bases that match TRBD1. V lost 7 bases and J lost 2; bases outside the gene matches: 4. The CDR3 consists of 14 residues. Germline V gives CDR1 LNHDA, CDR2 SQIVND (reference sequence). The DNA for the CDR3 is TGTGCCAGTACAGGGACAGGCGGCAATCAGCCCCAGCATTTT. Its translation: CASTGTGGNQPQHF.

This chain uses TRBV24-1 with TRBJ1-5, with unresolved D. Germline loops: CDR1 KGHDR, CDR2 SFDVKD. Trimming removed 4 bases at V and 2 bases at J, with 8 bases between. The CDR3 covers 14 residues. CDR3: CATSESRGNQPQHF. The CDR3, as DNA: TGTGCCACCAGTGAGTCCCGGGGCAATCAGCCCCAGCATTTT.

The chain combines TRBV19 with TRBJ2-1; no firm D call. V lost 6 bases to trimming and J lost 0 bases, with 12 bases between them. CDR1 is LNHDA and CDR2 is SQIVND in the germline V gene (reference sequence). CDR3 size: 15 residues. CDR3 nucleotides: TGTGCCAGTAGCCTAACTGTCAACTCCTACAATGAGCAGTTCTTC. Protein sequence: CASSLTVNSYNEQFF.

V gene TRBV11-1 combines with J gene TRBJ2-1, with D possibly matching TRBD2 (5 bases). Trimming removed 2 bases from V and 10 bases from J, with 15 bases in between. The CDR3 loop spans 14 amino acids. Germline CDR1 reads SGHAT; CDR2 reads FQDESV (reference sequence). The CDR3 loop reads CASSLLTRPGEQFF. CDR3 bases: TGTGCCAGCAGCTTATTGACTCGGCCGGGGGAGCAGTTCTTC.